This T cell receptor (beta chain) is from a study of human T cells and chemical hapten exposure (dated by TCRdb to the early 2020s). Describing the broader study: Libraries were pooled for sequencing, and per-sample TCR yields varied mainly because of small differences in library volumes within the pool. Peripheral blood TCR repertoire changes were tracked in vivo in alopecia patients during primary and secondary sensitization to the hapten diphenylcyclopropenone (DPC). Each blood RNA sample was used to sequence both TCR alpha and TCR beta chains. Broad study findings and their caveats: After repeated subsampling, changes were observed in the strength of the expansion versus patch-test correlation and in the threshold at which the correlation became significant. No change with DPC sensitization was found in the number of TCRs above 1 in 1000 frequency, and no evidence of global repertoire structure alterations was found.

In the germline V gene, CDR1 corresponds to SGDLS and CDR2 to YYNGEE. The germline ends are 9 bases apart after V is trimmed by 4 bases and J by 5 bases. The CDR3 has 12 amino acids, counting the end cysteine and phenylalanine. The sequence is cut down to CDR3 DNA, 36 bases in frame from base 1. This clonotype has at least ten counts. Its binding antigen is unknown. Base qualities were left out, and no much larger clone turns up one base away. Total RNA was extracted from unfractionated whole blood collected in Tempus Blood RNA tubes. A handful of healthy volunteers were used as TCR sequencing controls and were bled at day 0, 2 weeks and 6 weeks. Libraries came from 5' RACE. These reads were obtained on an Illumina MiSeq. Library preparation attached unique molecular identifiers to individual cDNA molecules for quantitative, reproducible TCR counting. Per the authors' processing: Samples had a median of roughly 100,000 TCRs, with a range from roughly 23,224 to 700,000. V, J and CDR3 annotation of the TCR reads was carried out using the Decombinator software suite. To make PS versus PT1 abundance plots, every sample was subsampled to the same number of TCRs (28,000). Expanded TCRs were defined as absent before sensitization and observed at least eight times at the 2-week time point. TCRdb redid the processing of the public reads, applying fastp at Q25 and MiXCR, and retained in-frame beta chains. Identical CDR3 proteins give one entry, which carries the most common genes and DNA. These V and J calls derive from TCRdb rather than the authors' analysis. The sample table lists around 140,000 distinct CDR3 sequences, 3.5% to 5% of them with a count of one. The leading ten clones occupy approximately 1.4% of the sample.

The chain is encoded by TRBV9 joined to TRBJ2-5, with the D gene call left open. The receptor was isolated from a female donor in good health. The bases are TGTGCCAGCAGCTCCGGTTGGGAGACCCAGTACTTC. Its translation is CASSSGWETQYF.